The 10 T cell receptor beta chains below were found in one sample sequenced in a study of blood T cell repertoires in COVID-19. Assay: immunoSEQ multiplex PCR; the TCRdb copy retains only in-frame clones and omits some. The table lists 35,000 to 50,000 clones, about 90% of them singletons. The source material was peripheral blood. Receptor source: a man aged 55 to 69 with acute or convalescent COVID-19.

The CDR3 region is CASSSQPPDQPQHF. For the CDR3, the DNA is TGTGCCAGCTCATCACAGCCGCCGGATCAGCCCCAGCATTTT. This chain connects TRBV18 to TRBJ1-5, with D uncertain. CDR3 length equals 14 residues. Germline V gives CDR1 KGHSH, CDR2 LQKENI. The V end was cut by 5 bases, the J end by 5 bases, with 13 bases between.

The chain combines TRBV7-2 with TRBJ1-2, with a tentative D call TRBD1 (6 bases). This CDR3 spans 16 amino acids. Trimming took off 0 bases at V and 1 base at J, with 12 bases between the two ends. The germline gives CDR1 SGHTA, CDR2 FQGNSA. The CDR3 is CASSLAQGTLNYGYTF. In DNA form, the CDR3 reads TGTGCCAGCAGCTTAGCACAGGGTACCCTTAACTATGGCTACACCTTC. The variable domain in full, with the rest retrieved from reference TRBV7-2 and TRBJ1-2, is GAGVSQSPSNKVTEKGKDVELRCDPISGHTALYWYRQSLGQGLEFLIYFQGNSAPDKSGLPSDRFSAERTGGSVSTLTIQRTQQEDSAVYLCASSLAQGTLNYGYTFGSGTRLTVV.

The J gene is TRBJ2-7, the V gene TRBV2, with 12 bases fitting TRBD1. The CDR3 extends over 16 amino acids. Germline lookup yields CDR1 SNHLY and CDR2 FYNNEI. V lost 4 bases, J lost 5 bases, and 9 bases stayed unmatched. The CDR3 loop reads CASSATRDRGPDEQYF. CDR3 coding DNA: TGTGCCAGCAGTGCAACTCGGGACAGGGGGCCCGACGAGCAGTACTTC.

Notes on this clone: The sample has other DNA sequences that encode this CDR3 too. The chain joins TRBV5-1 to TRBJ2-7, with 9 bases that match TRBD1. CDR1 SGHRS and CDR2 YFSETQ come from the germline V gene. Losses at the gene ends were 5 bases for V and 2 bases for J; bases not matched to a gene: 8. This CDR3 contains 15 residues. CDR3 sequence (DNA): TGCGCCAGCAGTCCCGGTGGGACAGGGACCTACGAGCAGTACTTC. It codes for CASSPGGTGTYEQYF.

The gene calls are TRBV6-1 and TRBJ1-2; the D is unclear. Germline CDR1 reads MNHNS; CDR2 reads SASEGT. The V gene lost 4 bases and the J gene lost 2 bases, with 17 bases spanning the gap. This CDR3 is 16 amino acids long. CDR3 nucleotide sequence: TGTGCCAGCAGTGCCCTTTTCCGGCAGGTAAACTATGGCTACACCTTC. Amino acid sequence: CASSALFRQVNYGYTF.

V is TRBV2 and J is TRBJ2-4; 8 positions match TRBD1. The V segment lost 6 bases and the J segment 4 bases; nucleotides outside the gene matches: 2. Germline values: CDR1 SNHLY, CDR2 FYNNEI. The CDR3 runs to 13 residues. For the CDR3, the DNA is TGTGCCAGCAGCTGGACAGGGAAAAACATTCAGTACTTC. Its translation is CASSWTGKNIQYF.

V gene TRBV5-8 combines with J gene TRBJ1-2; D remains unclear. V was cut by 4 bases and J by 7 bases, with 14 bases left in between. CDR3 length: 13 amino acids. Germline V gene data show CDR1 as SGHTS and CDR2 as YDEGEE. Here the CDR3 DNA reads TGTGCCAGCAGCCTCGGGGTTAGTGCTGGCTACACCTTC. Its translation: CASSLGVSAGYTF.

This clone was observed a single time. The chain has TRBV2 and TRBJ2-2; 10 nucleotides line up with TRBD2. Germline CDR1 is SNHLY and CDR2 is FYNNEI. The CDR3 is made up of 16 amino acids. The J segment lost 6 bases and the V segment lost 6 bases, leaving 10 bases of the junction unmatched. CDR3 region: CASRASGGAGAGELFF. Written as DNA, the CDR3 is TGTGCCAGCAGGGCGAGCGGGGGGGCCGGAGCCGGGGAGCTGTTTTTT.

The chain links TRBV18 to TRBJ1-1, with no clear D. The CDR3 extends over 12 amino acids. Germline loops: CDR1 KGHSH, CDR2 LQKENI. Trimming removed 6 bases at V and 8 bases at J, with 13 bases between. The CDR3 nucleotides read TGTGCCAGCTCGTCCGGGAGGATGGAAGCTTTCTTT. This sequence encodes CASSSGRMEAFF. The full variable domain, with the rest looked up from reference TRBV18 and TRBJ1-1, is NAGVMQNPRHLVRRRGQEARLRCSPMKGHSHVYWYRQLPEEGLKFMVYLQKENIIDESGMPKERFSAEFPKEGPSILRIQQVVRGDSAAYFCASSSGRMEAFFGQGTRLTVV.

This chain connects TRBV10-2 to TRBJ2-5; D may be TRBD2 (6 bases). CDR1 is WSHSY and CDR2 is SAAADI in the germline V gene. The CDR3 has 15 residues. With 0 bases removed from V and 2 bases from J, the gap between germline ends came to 10 bases. CDR3 DNA: TGCGCCAGCAGTGAGTCGAGGGGACTTCAAGAGACCCAGTACTTC. Its protein is CASSESRGLQETQYF.